This passage covers 15 T cell receptor beta chains from one sample sequenced in a study of T-cell memory formation after mild COVID-19. TCRdb reprocessed the 5' RACE reads via MiXCR and lists one record per CDR3 protein. Seen here are roughly 150,000 distinct CDR3 sequences, 13% observed once, and the top ten hold approximately 3.4%. Sequencing used PBMCs or a T cell subset sorted from them (not recorded which). The receptors originated from a man between 18 and 35 years old who had mild COVID-19 (a few samples of this study predate the infection). Cell type and time point are not known.

The genes are TRBV3-1 and TRBJ2-5; 7 nucleotides align to TRBD1. The length of the CDR3 is 13 residues. Trimming removed 7 bases from V and 5 bases from J; junction bases left unmatched: 7. Per the germline V gene, CDR1 is LGHDT and CDR2 is YNNKEL (reference sequence). The CDR3 DNA reads as TGTGCCAGCAAAAGAGGGGGCGTGGAGACCCAGTACTTC. Its protein is CASKRGGVETQYF.

The chain combines TRBV10-3 with TRBJ1-6, with D possibly being TRBD1 (5 bases). CDR3 length: 17 amino acids. Germline lookup yields CDR1 ENHRY and CDR2 SYGVKD. The V end was cut by 0 bases, the J end by 2 bases, with 11 bases between. The CDR3 region is CAISESHGGAYNSPLHF. The CDR3 DNA is TGTGCCATCAGTGAGTCCCATGGGGGGGCCTATAATTCACCCCTCCACTTT.

This clonotype came up many times. The CDR3 DNA is TGCGCCAGCAGCCGTCGACTAGCGGGGGTGAACGACAATGAGCAGTTCTTC. The encoded protein is CASSRRLAGVNDNEQFF. The V call is TRBV4-1, the J call TRBJ2-1, with 12 bases that match TRBD2. Trimming cost V 4 bases and J 5 bases; bases outside gene matches: 9. The V gene's germline CDR1 is MGHRA and CDR2 YSYEKL. The CDR3 totals 17 residues.

This clonotype was recorded many times. This rearrangement joins TRBV28 to TRBJ1-2; TRBD1 is a possible D gene (5 bases). The CDR3 extends over 14 amino acids. The V end lost 8 bases, the J end lost 7 bases, and 20 bases lay between the germline ends. Per the germline V gene, CDR1 is MDHEN and CDR2 is SYDVKM. CDR3 amino acids: CASGRGTALGGYTF. DNA of the CDR3: TGTGCCAGCGGGCGAGGGACCGCACTCGGTGGCTACACCTTC.

This clonotype was seen more than once but under ten times. V is TRBV18 and J is TRBJ1-2; 7 positions agree with TRBD1. V was clipped by 5 bases and J by 4 bases; unmatched bases: 13. The germline CDR1 and CDR2 sequences are KGHSH and LQKENI. The CDR3 loop spans 16 amino acids. The CDR3 loop is CASSSTGELSGYGYTF. The CDR3 coding sequence is TGTGCCAGCTCATCAACAGGGGAGTTAAGTGGCTATGGCTACACCTTC.

In its sample, this clonotype was seen a few times. This chain joins TRBV11-2 and TRBJ1-5; D ambiguous. Per the germline V gene, CDR1 is SGHAT and CDR2 is FQNNGV. This CDR3 has 13 amino acids. Between the trimmed V and J ends, which lost 0 bases and 6 bases, there was a span of 6 bases. Here the CDR3 reads CASSLDRVQPQHF. In DNA form, the CDR3 reads TGTGCCAGCAGCTTAGATCGGGTTCAGCCCCAGCATTTT.

V gene TRBV6-6 combines with J gene TRBJ2-1; 8 bases line up with TRBD2. CDR3 length equals 16 residues. The V and J ends lost 6 bases and 3 bases, in that order; junction bases with no gene match: 10. The germline gives CDR1 MNHNY, CDR2 SVGAGI (reference sequence). CDR3 residues: CASSQGGAGGYNEQFF. The DNA of the CDR3 is TGTGCCAGCAGCCAGGGTGGGGCGGGGGGCTACAATGAGCAGTTCTTC.

The chain recombines TRBV4-2 with TRBJ1-3; D ambiguous. Germline-derived CDR1 and CDR2 are LGHNA and YNFKEQ. This CDR3 region has 15 residues. Between the trimmed V and J ends, which lost 0 bases and 0 bases, there was a span of 6 bases. The CDR3 reads CASSQDRISGNTIYF. CDR3 nucleotides: TGTGCCAGCAGCCAAGATCGGATCTCTGGAAACACCATATATTTT.

The chain carries TRBV5-1 and TRBJ2-3; TRBD1 aligns across 12 bases. The germline V gene encodes CDR1 SGHRS and CDR2 YFSETQ. The CDR3 has 15 residues. V was pared by 4 bases and J by 4 bases, with 4 bases of the junction left unmatched. The CDR3: CASSQGQGAADTQYF. The CDR3 nucleotides are TGCGCCAGCAGCCAGGGACAGGGGGCCGCAGATACGCAGTATTTT.

This clonotype turned up a few times. The V and J genes are TRBV5-1 and TRBJ2-7; 7 nucleotides line up with TRBD1. Losses at the gene ends were 2 bases for V and 4 bases for J; bases not matched to a gene: 6. This CDR3 has 14 residues. CDR1 and CDR2 from the germline V gene are SGHRS and YFSETQ. The CDR3 nucleotides read TGCGCCAGCAGCTTCGCCGGACAGGCGTACGAGCAGTACTTC. Protein product: CASSFAGQAYEQYF.

This clonotype turned up a few times. J is TRBJ1-6 and V is TRBV5-1; D is unresolved. V was shortened by 4 bases and J by 10 bases, with 15 bases between the two germline ends. Germline V gives CDR1 SGHRS, CDR2 YFSETQ. CDR3 size: 14 residues. In nucleotides, the CDR3 is TGCGCCAGCAGCGAAGGGTCAGTTGGGTCACCCCTCCACTTT. Its protein product is CASSEGSVGSPLHF. The whole variable domain, remainder taken from reference TRBV5-1 and TRBJ1-6, is KAGVTQTPRYLIKTRGQQVTLSCSPISGHRSVSWYQQTPGQGLQFLFEYFSETQRNKGNFPGRFSGRQFSNSRSEMNVSTLELGDSALYLCASSEGSVGSPLHFGNGTRLTVT.

V usage is TRBV18 and J usage is TRBJ2-7; weak D call: TRBD2 (6 bases). The CDR3 extends over 14 amino acids. Trimming shortened V by 3 bases and J by 6 bases, and 15 bases separated the two germline ends. Per germline, CDR1 KGHSH and CDR2 LQKENI. CDR3 residues: CASSPGGPRGEQYF. The CDR3 nucleotides read TGTGCCAGCTCACCGGGAGGTCCGCGGGGCGAGCAGTACTTC.

This clonotype has a single count. With a much larger clone just one base away, this may be a read error. This sequence joins TRBV3-1 and TRBJ1-2, with 7 bases lining up with TRBD1. After removal of 4 bases from V and 2 bases from J, the junction contained 1 base not matched to a gene. The CDR3 spans 13 residues. CDR1 is LGHDT and CDR2 is YNNKEL in the germline V gene (reference sequence). The CDR3 spells CASSRGQNYGYTF. CDR3 sequence (DNA): TGTGCCAGCAGCCGGGGACAGAACTATGGCTACACCTTC.

This clonotype showed up just a few times. V and J are TRBV7-8 and TRBJ2-5; a possible D gene is TRBD2 (6 bases). The CDR3 contains 14 residues. CDR1 is SGHVS, CDR2 FQNEAQ, per germline. V was trimmed by 8 bases and J by 1 base, leaving 14 bases between them. The CDR3: CASFAGNLQETQYF. DNA of the CDR3: TGTGCCAGCTTTGCGGGAAACCTCCAAGAGACCCAGTACTTC.

This clonotype showed up many times. The junction does not match germline at one end; this may be a read error. This rearrangement joins TRBV20-1 to TRBJ2-1; D gene ambiguous. The CDR3 contains 14 residues. The V gene's germline CDR1 is DFQATT and CDR2 SNEGSKA (reference sequence). The CDR3 loop is CSARDSVVGQLCVF. Written as DNA, the CDR3 is TGCAGTGCTAGAGATTCTGTAGTCGGTCAATTGTGCGTCTTC.